This paragraph reports one T cell receptor beta chain. The data belong to a study of blood T cells in healthy people across ages. For the study at large: About one barcoded beta molecule per two T cells was captured by template switching.

Drawing of peripheral blood yielded approximately 10 milliliters from each donor. PCR was performed a second time for about 7 to 11 cycles using a sample-barcoded 5' primer and a J-beta primer mix. All cDNA molecules were each tagged by a template-switch adaptor with 12 random nucleotides. TCRdb processed the 5' RACE reads anew with MiXCR; each CDR3 protein has one entry. Of around 990,000 distinct CDR3 sequences in the sample, around two fifths were seen once. Germline lookup yields CDR1 MDHEN and CDR2 SYDVKM. The CDR3 length is 16 residues. The J segment lost 5 bases and the V segment lost 4 bases, leaving 11 bases of the junction unmatched.

This receptor was obtained from a man aged 18-30 years in good health. V and J are TRBV28 and TRBJ1-2, with 9 bases that match TRBD1. Specimen: blood. CDR3: CASSSTLQGAYYGYTF. CDR3 nucleotides: TGTGCCAGCAGTTCAACCCTACAGGGGGCGTATTATGGCTACACCTTC.